The T cell receptor beta chain described here comes from a study of cytomegalovirus exposure and HLA in healthy donors. General study findings and limits: Immune exposure information comprised only CMV serostatus.

The study ran its PCR with 60 Vbeta and 13 Jbeta primers. TCRdb's table, derived via immunoSEQ multiplex PCR, lists solely in-frame clones and lacks some. The repertoire has 130,000 to 150,000 clones, approximately 80% of them found once; the top ten carry around 10%. Concerning this clone: Its antigen remains unidentified.

V shed 3 bases and J 7 bases; nucleotides not matched to a gene: 3. This CDR3 has 13 amino acids. The germline CDR1 and CDR2 sequences are SGHDT and YYEEEE. This TCR was recovered from a woman aged 55 to 70 in good health and CMV-seropositive. The rearrangement links TRBV5-6 to TRBJ2-1; 8 bases fit TRBD1. Sequenced input: PBMCs. The CDR3 loop reads CASSYNRGNEQFF. The DNA for the CDR3 is TGTGCCAGCAGCTACAACAGGGGGAATGAGCAGTTCTTC.